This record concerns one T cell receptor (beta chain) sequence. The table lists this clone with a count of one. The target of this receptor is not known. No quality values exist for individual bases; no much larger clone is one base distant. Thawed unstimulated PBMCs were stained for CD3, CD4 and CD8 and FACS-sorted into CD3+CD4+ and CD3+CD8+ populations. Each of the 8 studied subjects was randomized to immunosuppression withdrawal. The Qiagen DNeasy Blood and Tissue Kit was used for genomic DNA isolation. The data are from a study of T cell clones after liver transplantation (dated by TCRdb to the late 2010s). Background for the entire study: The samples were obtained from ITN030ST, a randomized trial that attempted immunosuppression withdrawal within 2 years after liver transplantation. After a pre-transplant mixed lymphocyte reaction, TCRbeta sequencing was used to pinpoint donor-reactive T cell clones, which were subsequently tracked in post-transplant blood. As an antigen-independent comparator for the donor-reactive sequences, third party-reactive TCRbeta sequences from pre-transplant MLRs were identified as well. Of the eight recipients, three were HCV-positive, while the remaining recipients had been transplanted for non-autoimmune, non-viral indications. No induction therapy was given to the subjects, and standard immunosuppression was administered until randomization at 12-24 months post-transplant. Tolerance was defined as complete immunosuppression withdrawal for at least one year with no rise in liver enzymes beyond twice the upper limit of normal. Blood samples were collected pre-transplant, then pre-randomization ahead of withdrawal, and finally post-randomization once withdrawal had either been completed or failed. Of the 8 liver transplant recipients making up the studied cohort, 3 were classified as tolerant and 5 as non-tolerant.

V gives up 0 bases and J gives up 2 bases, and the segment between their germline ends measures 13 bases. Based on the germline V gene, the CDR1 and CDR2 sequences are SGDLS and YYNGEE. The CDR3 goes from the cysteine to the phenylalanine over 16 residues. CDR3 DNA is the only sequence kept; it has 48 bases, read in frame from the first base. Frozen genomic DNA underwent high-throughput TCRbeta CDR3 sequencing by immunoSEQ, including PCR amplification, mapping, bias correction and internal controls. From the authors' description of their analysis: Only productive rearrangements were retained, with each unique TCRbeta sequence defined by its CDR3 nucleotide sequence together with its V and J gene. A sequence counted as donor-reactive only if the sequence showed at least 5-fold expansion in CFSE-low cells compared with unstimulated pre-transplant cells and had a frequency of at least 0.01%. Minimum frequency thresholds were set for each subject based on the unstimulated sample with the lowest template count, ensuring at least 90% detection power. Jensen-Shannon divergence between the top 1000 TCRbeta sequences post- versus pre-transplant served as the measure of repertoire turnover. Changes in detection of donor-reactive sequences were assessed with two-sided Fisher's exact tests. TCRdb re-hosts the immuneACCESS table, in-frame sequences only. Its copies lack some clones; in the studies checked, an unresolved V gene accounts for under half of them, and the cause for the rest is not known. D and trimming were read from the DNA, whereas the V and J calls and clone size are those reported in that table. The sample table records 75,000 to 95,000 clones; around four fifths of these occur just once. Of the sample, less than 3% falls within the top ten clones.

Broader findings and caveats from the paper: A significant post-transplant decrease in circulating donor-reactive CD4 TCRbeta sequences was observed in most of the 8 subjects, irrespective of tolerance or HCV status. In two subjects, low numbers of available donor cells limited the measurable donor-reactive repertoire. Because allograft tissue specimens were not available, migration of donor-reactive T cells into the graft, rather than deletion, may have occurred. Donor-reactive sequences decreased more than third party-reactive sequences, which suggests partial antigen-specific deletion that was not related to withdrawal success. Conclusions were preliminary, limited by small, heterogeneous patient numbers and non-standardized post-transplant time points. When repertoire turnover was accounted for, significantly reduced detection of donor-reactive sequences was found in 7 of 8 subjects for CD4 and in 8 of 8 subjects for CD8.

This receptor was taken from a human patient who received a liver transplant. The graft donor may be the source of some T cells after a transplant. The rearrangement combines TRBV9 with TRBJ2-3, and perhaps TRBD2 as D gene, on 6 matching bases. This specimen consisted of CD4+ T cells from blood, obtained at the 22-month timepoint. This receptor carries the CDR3 CASSVGNSGSTDTQYF. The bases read TGTGCCAGCAGCGTAGGGAATAGCGGATCCACAGATACGCAGTATTTT.